The rows below give T cell receptor beta chains drawn from one sample of a study of cytomegalovirus exposure and HLA in healthy donors. Measured with immunoSEQ multiplex PCR; TCRdb has only the in-frame clones, and not every one. The sample contains about 90,000 clones, around two thirds of which appear only once. Sample: PBMCs. Source of these receptors: a woman aged 25 to 45 in good health and CMV-seropositive. Each CDR3 is given with its conserved first and last residue. Each record gives: V gene, D gene, CDR3 length, J gene, clone size, CDR3 protein, CDR3 DNA. The D gene is left open where the match is weak. Some rows have no size entry. The others give once, few or many, or a class for an expanded clone.

TRBV7-2	-	13	TRBJ2-1	-	CASSPRLEGEQFF	TGTGCCAGCAGCCCACGGTTAGAGGGTGAGCAGTTCTTC
TRBV6-5	-	14	TRBJ1-1	-	CASRPPGTTPEAFF	TGTGCCAGCAGACCCCCGGGGACTACCCCTGAAGCTTTCTTT
TRBV11-2	TRBD1	17	TRBJ1-1	-	CASSTNRGRISDTEAFF	TGTGCCAGCAGCACAAACAGGGGGCGCATTTCGGACACTGAAGCTTTCTTT
TRBV5-4	TRBD2	15	TRBJ2-7	-	CASSHGAGGRGEQYF	TGTGCCAGCAGCCACGGAGCGGGGGGCCGCGGAGAGCAGTACTTC
TRBV15	-	12	TRBJ2-3	-	CATSTPPNTQYF	TGTGCCACCAGCACCCCTCCTAATACGCAGTATTTT
TRBV29-1	-	12	TRBJ2-1	-	CSSIREGGPSFF	TGCAGCTCCATCCGTGAGGGGGGGCCTTCGTTCTTC
TRBV7-9	-	16	TRBJ1-6	-	CASSRTSGALNSPLHF	TGTGCCAGCAGCCGAACCTCAGGGGCGCTTAATTCACCCCTCCACTTT
TRBV7-8	TRBD1	14	TRBJ1-2	-	CASSTGQGYYGYTF	TGTGCCAGCAGCACTGGACAGGGGTACTATGGCTACACCTTC
TRBV19	-	14	TRBJ1-2	few	CASSMGRGPYGYTF	TGTGCCAGTAGTATGGGCAGGGGTCCCTATGGCTACACCTTC
TRBV11-2	TRBD2	16	TRBJ2-3	few	CASSLVETSGLDTQYF	TGTGCCAGCAGCTTAGTTGAGACTAGCGGCCTGGATACGCAGTATTTT
TRBV18	TRBD1	15	TRBJ2-1	-	CASSPGTGGSDEQFF	TGTGCCAGCTCACCCGGGACAGGGGGCTCGGATGAGCAGTTCTTC
TRBV7-2	-	13	TRBJ2-7	-	CASSRTVVYEQYF	TGTGCCAGCAGCCGGACAGTGGTCTACGAGCAGTACTTC
TRBV19	-	16	TRBJ1-5	-	CASSLRDYRGFQPQHF	TGTGCCAGTAGTCTCCGGGACTATCGGGGATTTCAGCCCCAGCATTTT